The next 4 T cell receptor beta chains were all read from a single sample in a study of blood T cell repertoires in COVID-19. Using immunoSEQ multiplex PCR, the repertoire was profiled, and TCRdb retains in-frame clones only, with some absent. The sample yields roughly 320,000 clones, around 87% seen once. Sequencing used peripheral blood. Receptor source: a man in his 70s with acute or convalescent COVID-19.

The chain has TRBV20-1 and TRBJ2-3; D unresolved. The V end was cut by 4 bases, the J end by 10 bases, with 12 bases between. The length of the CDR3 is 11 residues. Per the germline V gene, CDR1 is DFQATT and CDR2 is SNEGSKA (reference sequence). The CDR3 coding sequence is TGCAGTGCTAATAGAATTCAGGCGCAGTATTTT. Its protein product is CSANRIQAQYF.

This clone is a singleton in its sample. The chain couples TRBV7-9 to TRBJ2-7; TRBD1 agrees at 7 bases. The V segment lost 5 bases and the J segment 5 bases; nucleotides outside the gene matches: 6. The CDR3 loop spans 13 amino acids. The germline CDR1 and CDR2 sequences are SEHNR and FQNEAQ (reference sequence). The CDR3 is CASSASGTDEQYF. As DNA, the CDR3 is TGTGCCAGCAGCGCTTCCGGGACAGACGAGCAGTACTTC.

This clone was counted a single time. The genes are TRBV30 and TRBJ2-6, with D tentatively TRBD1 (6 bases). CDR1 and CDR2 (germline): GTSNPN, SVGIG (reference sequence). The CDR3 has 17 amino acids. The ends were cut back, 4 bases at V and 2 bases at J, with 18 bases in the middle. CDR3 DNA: TGTGCCTGGACGGACGGCAGGGGATGGACTGGGGCCAACGTCCTGACTTTC. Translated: CAWTDGRGWTGANVLTF.

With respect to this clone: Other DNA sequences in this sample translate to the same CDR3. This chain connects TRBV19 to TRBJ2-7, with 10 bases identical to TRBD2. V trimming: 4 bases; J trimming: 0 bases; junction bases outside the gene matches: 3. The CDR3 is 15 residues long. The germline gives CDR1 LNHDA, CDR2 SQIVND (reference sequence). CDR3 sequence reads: CASSTGLAASYEQYF. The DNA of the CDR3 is TGTGCCAGTAGTACCGGACTAGCGGCCTCCTACGAGCAGTACTTC. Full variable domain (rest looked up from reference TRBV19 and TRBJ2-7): DGGITQSPKYLFRKEGQNVTLSCEQNLNHDAMYWYRQDPGQGLRLIYYSQIVNDFQKGDIAEGYSVSREKKESFPLTVTSAQKNPTAFYLCASSTGLAASYEQYFGPGTRLTVT.